This TCR beta chain was obtained from a study of Ad26.COV2.S vaccination and SARS-CoV-2 variants. Study-level results: Non-spike TCR breadth was similar in vaccine and placebo recipients. TCR breadth and depth estimates may have understated total T cell responses.

The CDR3 covers 15 residues. CDR1 and CDR2 from the germline V gene are MNHEY and SVGAGI. This clone was found a few times. Its target is unknown. The germline gene is not matched at one end of the junction; a read error may be the cause. The protocol was immunoSEQ multiplex PCR, while the TCRdb copy is restricted to in-frame clones and leaves out a portion. This table has 150,000 to 200,000 clones, roughly 85% appearing once. The source of this sequence is a human donor who had recovered from COVID-19. The rearrangement uses TRBV6-5 and TRBJ1-1; D may be TRBD1 (6 bases). The sequencing used peripheral blood, collected after recovery from COVID-19. For the CDR3, the DNA is TGTGCCAGCAGTCACTCGACGGGGGCCAACACTGAAGCTTTCTTT. It encodes CASSHSTGANTEAFF.